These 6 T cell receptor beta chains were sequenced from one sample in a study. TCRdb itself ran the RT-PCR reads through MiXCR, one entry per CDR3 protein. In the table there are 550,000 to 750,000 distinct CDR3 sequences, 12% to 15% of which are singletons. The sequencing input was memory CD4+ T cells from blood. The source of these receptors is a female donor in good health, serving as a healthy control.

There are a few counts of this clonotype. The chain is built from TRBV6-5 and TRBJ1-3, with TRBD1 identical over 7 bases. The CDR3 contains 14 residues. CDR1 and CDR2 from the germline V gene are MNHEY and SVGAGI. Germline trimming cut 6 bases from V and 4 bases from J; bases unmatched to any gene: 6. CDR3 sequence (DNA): TGTGCCAGCAGGGACAGGCTGGGGGGAAACACCATATATTTT. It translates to CASRDRLGGNTIYF.

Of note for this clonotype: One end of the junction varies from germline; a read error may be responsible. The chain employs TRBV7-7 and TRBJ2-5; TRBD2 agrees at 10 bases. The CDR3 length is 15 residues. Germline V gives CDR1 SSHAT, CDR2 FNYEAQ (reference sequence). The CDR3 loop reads CASSASGSMGENQYF. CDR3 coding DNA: TGTGCTAGCAGCGCTAGCGGGAGTATGGGGGAGAACCAGTACTTC.

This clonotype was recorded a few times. This CDR3 is CASSPPGLAGGQETQYF. In DNA, the CDR3 is TGTGCCAGCTCACCACCGGGACTAGCGGGGGGCCAAGAGACCCAGTACTTC. The chain employs TRBV18 and TRBJ2-5; the match to TRBD2 covers 15 bases. Germline assignment: CDR1 KGHSH and CDR2 LQKENI. With V trimmed by 0 bases and J by 1 base, 0 bases remained unmatched. CDR3 length: 17 residues.

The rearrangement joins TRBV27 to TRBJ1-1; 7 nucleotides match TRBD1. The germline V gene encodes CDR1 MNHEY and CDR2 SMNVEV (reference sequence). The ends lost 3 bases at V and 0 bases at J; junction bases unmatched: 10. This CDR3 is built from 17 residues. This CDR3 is CASSFDGVRGLNTEAFF. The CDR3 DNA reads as TGTGCCAGCAGTTTCGATGGGGTCAGGGGGTTGAACACTGAAGCTTTCTTT.

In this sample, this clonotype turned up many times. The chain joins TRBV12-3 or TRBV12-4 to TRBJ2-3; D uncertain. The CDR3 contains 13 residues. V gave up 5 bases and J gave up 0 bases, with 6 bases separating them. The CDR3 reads CASSTTSTDTQYF. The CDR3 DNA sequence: TGTGCCAGCAGTACTACTAGCACAGATACGCAGTATTTT.

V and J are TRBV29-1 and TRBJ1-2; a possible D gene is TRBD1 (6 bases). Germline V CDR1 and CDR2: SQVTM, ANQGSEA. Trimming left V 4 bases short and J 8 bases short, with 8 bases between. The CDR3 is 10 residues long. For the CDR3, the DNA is TGCAGCGTTGCAGGGGAAGGCTACACCTTC. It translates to CSVAGEGYTF.